This T cell receptor (beta chain) is drawn from a study of PD-1 blockade in classical Hodgkin lymphoma. Study-wide context: Patients received nivolumab 3 mg/kg intravenously every 2 weeks. Study-level results: CD4+ but not CD8+ TCR diversity rose significantly by C4D1. TCR diversity at baseline was reported to be reduced in newly diagnosed patients relative to healthy donors. Differences between repertoires have undefined causes, possibly disease activity or prior therapy.

Trimming took 5 bases from V and 6 from J; bases not matched to a gene: 6. The CDR3 is made up of 15 amino acids. The germline V gene encodes CDR1 SGHAT and CDR2 FQDESV (reference sequence). The repertoire was sequenced with immunoSEQ multiplex PCR; TCRdb's copy has only in-frame clones and lacks some. The sample yields approximately 44,000 clones, over 55% seen once. Each patient experienced a relapse that followed autologous stem cell transplantation, and brentuximab vedotin exposure varied. About this clone itself: What it recognizes is unknown.

Sample: peripheral blood mononuclear cells (PBMCs), taken at baseline. This TCR was recovered from a human donor with classical Hodgkin lymphoma. This sequence joins TRBV11-1 and TRBJ2-1; 11 nucleotides line up with TRBD2. The CDR3 is CASSPLLAGANEQFF. The CDR3 DNA reads as TGTGCCAGCAGCCCATTACTAGCGGGAGCCAATGAGCAGTTCTTC.